This T cell receptor (beta chain) was obtained from a study of cytomegalovirus exposure and HLA in healthy donors. Study information: From approximately 170 million T cells, an earlier analysis saw approximately 110 million unique TCR beta sequences. About 84% of some 390 genotyped donors fell in the Caucasian-associated ancestry cluster. General study results and limits: 16,951 TCR beta sequences were associated with HLA alleles at 0.05 false discovery rate in a later analysis.

This clone was counted between two and nine times. Antigen unknown. After removal of 8 bases from V and 2 bases from J, the junction contained 4 bases not matched to a gene. CDR1 is MNHEY, CDR2 SVGAGI, per germline. This CDR3 comprises 14 residues. It was with 60 Vbeta and 13 Jbeta primers that the PCR ran. In the authors' workflow: Roughly 73 million unique TCR beta chains, some 10 million of them shared, were counted by a later analysis. Only in-frame clones appear in the TCRdb table, and some are missing; sequencing was by immunoSEQ multiplex PCR. The DNA gave D and trimming, while V, J and clone size come from that table. The table lists hundreds of thousands of clones, around 80% of them singletons.

Specimen: PBMCs. The clonotype comes from a boy between 10 and 17 years old in good health and CMV-seronegative. This chain links TRBV6-5 with TRBJ2-7, with 12 positions matching TRBD2. Here the CDR3 reads CASSRLAGAYEQYF. The DNA for the CDR3 is TGTGCCAGCTCGCGACTAGCGGGGGCCTACGAGCAGTACTTC.